This T cell receptor (beta chain) emerged from a study of vaccination and CD4 T cells after COVID-19. Treatment: approximately 9-day PBMC culture with coronavirus spike peptide pools or control peptides (ViraFEST assay). ViraFEST used peptide pools to expand antigen-specific T cells, then sequenced TCRs. An Oncomine TCR Beta short-read assay was used to sequence the DNA from cultured CD4+ T cells. One entry per CDR3 protein results from TCRdb running MiXCR on the PCR reads. The sample holds about 6,500 distinct CDR3 sequences; roughly 18% are singletons and the top ten take more than 20%. This CDR3 has 15 residues. In germline, CDR1 is SGHVS, CDR2 FQNEAQ. V gave up 2 bases and J gave up 2 bases, with 12 bases separating them. This clonotype is termed medium-sized. Its cognate antigen is unknown.

This receptor was taken from a human donor who had recovered from COVID-19. Sequenced material: CD4+ T cells from blood, cultured in vitro. This chain connects TRBV7-8 to TRBJ1-2; D is unresolved. CDR3 amino acids: CASSLRLGGNYGYTF. CDR3 nucleotide sequence: TGTGCCAGCAGCTTAAGGTTGGGAGGGAACTATGGCTACACCTTC.